This is a list of T cell receptor beta chains from one sample in a study of blood T cell repertoires in COVID-19. Method: immunoSEQ multiplex PCR; TCRdb's copy keeps in-frame clones and lacks some. The sample has roughly 81,000 clones, around four fifths seen once; the top ten hold approximately 39%. Sequenced sample: peripheral blood. These receptors originate from a man older than 75 with active or convalescent COVID-19. The CDR3 runs from the conserved cysteine through the conserved F or W. A D gene is named only where the DNA matches it firmly. Some rows mark clone size as missing; the rest say once, few, many or name a class of expanded clone.

>NA|TRBV30|TRBD1|TRBJ2-5
TGTGCCTGGAGCATATGGGGGACAGGGAAAGAAGAGACCCAGTACTTC
CAWSIWGTGKEETQYF
>NA|TRBV28|NA|TRBJ2-5
TGTGCCAGCCGGGGTCAGGCCTACGGGGAGACCCAGTACTTC
CASRGQAYGETQYF
>NA|TRBV9|NA|TRBJ2-1
TGTGCCAGCAGCGGTCACTGGAGGGATGAGCAGTTCTTC
CASSGHWRDEQFF
>NA|TRBV5-1|NA|TRBJ1-1
TGCGCCAGCAGCTTGGCCCCCTCGAGAGCAACTTTCTTT
CASSLAPSRATFF
>NA|TRBV9|TRBD2|TRBJ2-7
TGTGCCAGCAGCGATCGACTAGCGGGAATCTACGAGCAGTACTTC
CASSDRLAGIYEQYF
>few|TRBV28|NA|TRBJ1-2
TGTGCCACCAATTCACCGGTCTCGCGAGGGAATGGCTACACCTTC
CATNSPVSRGNGYTF
>NA|TRBV3-1/TRBV3-2|TRBD2|TRBJ2-7
TGTGCCAGCAGCCAAGGGAGCGGGAGCTCCTACGAGCAGTACTTC
CASSQGSGSSYEQYF
>once|TRBV19|TRBD2|TRBJ2-5
TGTGCCCACCCTGATGGGGGGGACGTCGAGACCCAGTACTTC
CAHPDGGDVETQYF
>few|TRBV2|TRBD2|TRBJ2-7
TGTGCCAGCAGTGGAGGAAGGACTAGCCTCTACGAGCAGTACTTC
CASSGGRTSLYEQYF
>NA|TRBV5-1|TRBD2|TRBJ2-3
TGCGCCAGCAGCATGAGCGGGAGGAGCACAGATACGCAGTATTTT
CASSMSGRSTDTQYF
>NA|TRBV18|NA|TRBJ1-1
TGTGCCAGCTCACCACTTCGGGGGTGGACTGAAGCTTTCTTT
CASSPLRGWTEAFF
>NA|TRBV21-1|NA|TRBJ1-1
TGTGCCAGCAGCACAGGACAGCTTGGGAGCACTGAAGCTTTCTTT
CASSTGQLGSTEAFF
>NA|TRBV5-1|NA|TRBJ2-3
TGCGCCAGCAGCTTGTTTCAGGGTGGAGATACGCAGTATTTT
CASSLFQGGDTQYF
>NA|TRBV10-3|NA|TRBJ2-4
TGTGCCATCAGTGAGACAACCAACAAAAACATTCAGTACTTC
CAISETTNKNIQYF
>NA|TRBV7-2|NA|TRBJ1-2
TGTGCCAGCAGACTCGCCGGGGGGCCTGGCTACACCTTC
CASRLAGGPGYTF